Each of the 25 T cell receptor beta chains below was sequenced from the same sample in a study of beta chain features in type 1 diabetes. General observations from the study: Within each of all four CD4+ subsets, Type 1 diabetes patients had TCRB CDR3s that were moderately but significantly shorter.

The antigens for these receptors are not known. TCRB transcripts that were expressed got sequenced, as all of the isolated RNA had been reverse transcribed. Using immunoSEQ multiplex PCR, the repertoire was profiled, and TCRdb retains in-frame clones only, with some absent. In the table there are 680,000 or so clones, 13% of which are singletons. Sequenced: naive CD4+ T cells from blood. These receptors were taken from a man younger than 35 with type 1 diabetes.

The chain combines TRBV11-3 with TRBJ2-1, with 11 bases that match TRBD2. The CDR3 loop spans 18 amino acids. J gave up 4 bases and V 1 base, and 9 bases lay outside the gene matches. Germline loops: CDR1 SGHNT, CDR2 YENEEA. CDR3 protein: CASSLAPRLAGGYNEQFF. CDR3 coding DNA: TGTGCCAGCAGCTTAGCCCCGCGCCTAGCGGGGGGTTACAATGAGCAGTTCTTC. The variable domain in full, with the rest retrieved from reference TRBV11-3 and TRBJ2-1, is EAGVVQSPRYKIIEKKQPVAFWCNPISGHNTLYWYLQNLGQGPELLIRYENEEAVDDSQLPKDRFSAERLKGVDSTLKIQPAELGDSAVYLCASSLAPRLAGGYNEQFFGPGTRLTVL.

The chain has TRBV7-2 and TRBJ1-2; D possibly corresponds to TRBD1 (6 bases). The CDR3 has 12 amino acids. Trimming removed 5 bases from V and 8 bases from J, with 12 bases in between. The V gene's germline CDR1 is SGHTA and CDR2 FQGNSA. CDR3 sequence: CASSMDSGGYTF. For the CDR3, the DNA is TGTGCCAGCAGCATGGACAGCGGCGGCTACACCTTC.

V gene TRBV18 combines with J gene TRBJ2-7, with 8 bases that match TRBD1. The CDR3 is made up of 13 amino acids. Germline V gene sequence: CDR1 KGHSH, CDR2 LQKENI. V shed 3 bases, J shed 7 bases, and the junction held 5 bases outside the gene matches. DNA for the CDR3: TGTGCCAGCTCACCTTCCAGGGACAGGGAGCAGTACTTC. It codes for CASSPSRDREQYF.

This chain links TRBV29-1 with TRBJ2-4, with D tentatively TRBD2 (5 bases). V lost 4 bases, J lost 8 bases, and 18 bases lay in between. CDR1 is SQVTM, CDR2 ANQGSEA, per germline. This CDR3 spans 14 amino acids. The CDR3 reads CSVAPPAGVDIQYF. CDR3 in DNA: TGCAGCGTTGCCCCTCCAGCCGGGGTTGACATTCAGTACTTC. Looking up the rest from reference TRBV29-1 and TRBJ2-4 gives the full variable domain: SAVISQKPSRDICQRGTSLTIQCQVDSQVTMMFWYRQQPGQSLTLIATANQGSEATYESGFVIDKFPISRPNLTFSTLTVSNMSPEDSSIYLCSVAPPAGVDIQYFGAGTRLSVL.

This clone has a handful of counts. The CDR3 spells CASSPGTGGTKTEAFF. CDR3 coding DNA: TGTGCCAGCAGCCCCGGGACAGGGGGAACGAAAACTGAAGCTTTCTTT. The rearrangement uses TRBV7-9 and TRBJ1-1; 11 nucleotides match TRBD1. The CDR3 has 16 residues. Germline CDR1 SEHNR, CDR2 FQNEAQ (reference sequence). Germline trimming cut 5 bases from V and 5 bases from J; bases unmatched to any gene: 10.

This clone was observed a few times. The chain is built from TRBV19 and TRBJ2-7, with 7 positions matching TRBD2. The CDR3 loop spans 14 amino acids. The germline gives CDR1 LNHDA, CDR2 SQIVND (reference sequence). Trimming took 6 bases from V and 7 from J; bases not matched to a gene: 12. The CDR3 DNA reads as TGTGCCAGTAGCCCGGGACTATCCGCCGGGGAGCAGTACTTC. Translated: CASSPGLSAGEQYF.

The CDR3 loop reads CAWSAWETNEKLFF. The CDR3 region has the DNA TGTGCCTGGAGTGCGTGGGAAACTAATGAAAAACTGTTTTTT. The gene calls are TRBV30 and TRBJ1-4; no clear D gene. The germline V gene encodes CDR1 GTSNPN and CDR2 SVGIG (reference sequence). Trimming took 1 base from V and 1 from J, leaving 7 bases between them. The CDR3 is 14 residues long.

This clone has a handful of counts. The chain has TRBV27 and TRBJ2-7, with D perhaps TRBD1 (6 bases). CDR3 length: 15 amino acids. Germline CDR1 and CDR2: MNHEY and SMNVEV (reference sequence). V was clipped by 5 bases and J by 2 bases, with 16 bases between them. CDR3 in amino acids: CASSPQGFGTYEQYF. CDR3 in DNA: TGTGCCAGCAGTCCACAGGGTTTCGGTACCTACGAGCAGTACTTC.

The rearrangement links TRBV30 to TRBJ2-5, with no clear D. The V end was cut by 3 bases, the J end by 4 bases, with 6 bases between. Germline V lookup: CDR1 GTSNPN, CDR2 SVGIG (reference sequence). The CDR3 runs to 11 residues. CDR3 in DNA: TGTGCCTGGAGCGCCACAGAGACCCAGTACTTC. Translating gives CAWSATETQYF.

This clone was observed a handful of times. DNA for the CDR3: TGCAGTGCTAGAAAGCCGCCTGAGCAGTTCTTC. Translating it yields CSARKPPEQFF. The genes are TRBV20-1 and TRBJ2-1; D not resolved. This CDR3 spans 11 amino acids. V lost 2 bases and J lost 9, with 8 bases in between. Germline V lookup: CDR1 DFQATT, CDR2 SNEGSKA (reference sequence).

Concerning this clone: Other DNA sequences of this sample code for an identical CDR3. The chain combines TRBV5-6 with TRBJ1-1; D remains ambiguous. This CDR3 has 14 amino acids. Germline V CDR1 and CDR2: SGHDT, YYEEEE. The ends were cut back, 0 bases at V and 1 base at J, with 7 bases in the middle. The CDR3 sequence: CASSLAGGNTEAFF. For the CDR3, the DNA is TGTGCCAGCAGCTTGGCCGGAGGGAACACTGAAGCTTTCTTT.

This clone was counted a few times. Within the sample, other DNA sequences also encode this same CDR3. This chain uses TRBV27 with TRBJ1-2, with a possible D match to TRBD1 (5 bases). The CDR3 runs to 13 residues. V lost 3 bases and J lost 0, with 5 bases in between. Germline CDR1 and CDR2: MNHEY and SMNVEV (reference sequence). In DNA, the CDR3 is TGTGCCAGCAGTTTGGGGCCTAACTATGGCTACACCTTC. Protein: CASSLGPNYGYTF.

This clone showed up just a few times. The genes are TRBV27 and TRBJ2-7, with D possibly matching TRBD2 (6 bases). The CDR3 consists of 13 residues. Trimming left V 4 bases short and J 2 bases short, with 9 bases between. CDR1 and CDR2 from the germline V gene are MNHEY and SMNVEV (reference sequence). CDR3 DNA sequence: TGTGCCAGCAGTTCCCGCGGGACCTACGAGCAGTACTTC. Residues: CASSSRGTYEQYF.

This clone was seen a few times. The J gene is TRBJ1-1, the V gene TRBV7-7; a weak D match, TRBD1 (6 bases). Trimming pared 7 bases from V and 2 bases from J, leaving 23 bases between. Germline CDR1 and CDR2: SSHAT and FNYEAQ (reference sequence). This CDR3 is 17 amino acids long. CDR3 sequence: CASNPTPGGRNNTEAFF. For the CDR3, the DNA is TGTGCCAGCAACCCGACCCCCGGGGGGCGGAATAACACTGAAGCTTTCTTT.

This clone was found a few times. For the CDR3, the DNA is TGTGCCAGCAGCCATCCCTCGGACTACCCGAACGAAAAACTGTTTTTT. As protein: CASSHPSDYPNEKLFF. V and J are TRBV4-2 and TRBJ1-4; D remains unclear. Germline V gene lookup returns CDR1 LGHNA and CDR2 YNFKEQ. Deletions cut 3 bases from V and 8 bases from J, with 19 bases between. The CDR3 loop spans 16 amino acids.

This clone was observed a few times. The V call is TRBV28, the J call TRBJ2-2; D is possibly TRBD1 (6 bases). Germline V CDR1 and CDR2: MDHEN, SYDVKM. This CDR3 has 14 residues. The ends were cut back, 4 bases at V and 3 bases at J, with 9 bases in the middle. DNA of the CDR3: TGTGCCAGCAGTTCTGGACAGCACACCGGGGAGCTGTTTTTT. It codes for CASSSGQHTGELFF.

This clone was detected only a few times. The chain is built from TRBV6-5 and TRBJ1-2, with D tentatively TRBD1 (6 bases). Per the germline V gene, CDR1 is MNHEY and CDR2 is SVGAGI. V gave up 5 bases and J gave up 2 bases, with 15 bases separating them. The CDR3 covers 15 residues. The chain's CDR3 is CASSTGTVGNYGYTF. DNA for the CDR3: TGTGCCAGCAGTACAGGGACGGTGGGGAACTATGGCTACACCTTC.

This clone occurred a few times. The chain carries TRBV13 and TRBJ2-1; D not resolved. From germline, CDR1 is PRHDT and CDR2 FYEKMQ (reference sequence). Trimming shortened V by 5 bases and J by 4 bases, and 9 bases separated the two germline ends. The CDR3 is made up of 13 amino acids. CDR3 sequence reads: CASSLQSYNEQFF. The CDR3, as DNA: TGTGCCAGCAGCCTACAATCGTACAATGAGCAGTTCTTC.

With respect to this clone: This sample includes further DNA sequences coding for the same CDR3. The chain couples TRBV6-5 to TRBJ1-5; D is perhaps TRBD1 (6 bases). The CDR3 loop spans 13 amino acids. From germline, CDR1 is MNHEY and CDR2 SVGAGI. The ends were cut back, 6 bases at V and 3 bases at J, with 9 bases in the middle. The CDR3: CASRRTVNQPQHF. The CDR3 coding sequence is TGTGCCAGCAGAAGGACAGTCAATCAGCCCCAGCATTTT.

The chain is built from TRBV28 and TRBJ2-5, with 12 bases fitting TRBD1. This CDR3 comprises 16 residues. CDR1 MDHEN and CDR2 SYDVKM come from the germline V gene. The V gene end was trimmed by 4 bases and the J gene end by 7 bases; junction bases not matched to a gene: 10. The CDR3, as DNA: TGTGCCAGCAGTTCCCCCGGGACAGGGGGCTCGGGGACCCAGTACTTC. Encoded protein: CASSSPGTGGSGTQYF.

The chain employs TRBV6-5 and TRBJ1-5; maybe TRBD1 (5 bases). V lost 6 bases and J lost 2, with 14 bases in between. Germline CDR1 MNHEY, CDR2 SVGAGI. The CDR3 is 15 residues long. Here the CDR3 reads CASSLRQIGNQPQHF. CDR3 sequence (DNA): TGTGCCAGCAGCCTCCGACAGATCGGCAATCAGCCCCAGCATTTT.

This clone was observed a handful of times. The J gene is TRBJ2-5, the V gene TRBV9; D not certain. Trimming removed 4 bases from V and 5 bases from J, with 12 bases in between. The V gene's germline CDR1 is SGDLS and CDR2 YYNGEE. CDR3 size: 13 residues. CDR3: CASSSGPAETQYF. CDR3 DNA: TGTGCCAGCAGCTCTGGTCCGGCGGAGACCCAGTACTTC.

This chain links TRBV5-1 with TRBJ1-1; D ambiguous. The germline V gene encodes CDR1 SGHRS and CDR2 YFSETQ. The CDR3 is 14 amino acids. V shed 4 bases and J shed 3 bases, with 13 bases lying between them. The CDR3 coding sequence is TGCGCCAGCAGCCCGGGCCTCGTGTACACTGAAGCTTTCTTT. Its protein is CASSPGLVYTEAFF. Full variable domain (missing parts from reference TRBV5-1 and TRBJ1-1): KAGVTQTPRYLIKTRGQQVTLSCSPISGHRSVSWYQQTPGQGLQFLFEYFSETQRNKGNFPGRFSGRQFSNSRSEMNVSTLELGDSALYLCASSPGLVYTEAFFGQGTRLTVV.

The V and J genes are TRBV20-1 and TRBJ1-1; D is undetermined. Deletions cut 5 bases from V and 1 base from J, with 5 bases between. The germline V gene has CDR1 DFQATT and CDR2 SNEGSKA (reference sequence). The CDR3 length is 11 residues. CDR3 amino acids: CSAGENTEAFF. CDR3 in DNA: TGCAGTGCTGGGGAGAACACTGAAGCTTTCTTT.

This chain uses TRBV28 with TRBJ1-1; the match to TRBD1 covers 8 bases. The CDR3 totals 16 residues. V lost 2 bases and J lost 0; bases outside the gene matches: 5. Germline V gene sequence: CDR1 MDHEN, CDR2 SYDVKM. CDR3 amino acids: CASSLPRQGLNTEAFF. The CDR3 nucleotides read TGTGCCAGCAGTTTACCCAGACAGGGGTTGAACACTGAAGCTTTCTTT.